This TCR beta chain was recorded in a study of blood T cell repertoires in COVID-19. As for the study in general: Acute and convalescent COVID-19 specimens originated in the United States, Italy and Spain. T cells, B-cell-depleted T cells, or PBMCs provided the cDNA or gDNA that served as material.

V was shortened by 2 bases and J by 11 bases, with 12 bases between the two germline ends. CDR3 length equals 12 residues. Germline CDR1 and CDR2: SGHTA and FQGTGA. Here immunoSEQ multiplex PCR was the method, and the copy in TCRdb shows in-frame clones only, minus some. The repertoire has 200,000 or so clones, about nine tenths of them found once; the top ten carry 2% to 3%. The source is a man aged 25-40 years with COVID-19, enrolled during active disease. Input material: peripheral blood. The chain employs TRBV7-3 and TRBJ1-1; tentatively, D is TRBD1 (6 bases). CDR3 nucleotide sequence: TGTGCCAGCAGCTTAGAGCAGGGGACCGCTTTCTTT. This gives the protein CASSLEQGTAFF.